A selection of T cell receptor beta chains follows, all from one sample in a study of shared clonotypes between healthy human individuals. Profiling relied on immunoSEQ multiplex PCR, and the TCRdb table lists in-frame clones only, not all of them. This table holds around 2,000,000 clones, 90% to 95% found once. The sequencing sample was made of naive CD4+ T cells sorted from blood. These receptors came from a man younger than 35 in good health. The CDR3 runs from the conserved cysteine through the conserved F or W. Not all rows give a size; the values are once, few, many and, for expanded clones, a class.

>TRBJ1-2|-|TRBV27
CASIWGSRPLYGYTF
>TRBJ2-5|once|TRBV18
CASSPRTGGGETQYF
>TRBJ1-6|-|TRBV4-1
CASSQETLRGSPLHF
>TRBJ2-7|-|TRBV10-2
CASRGTDNYEQYF
>TRBJ2-2|once|TRBV6-5
CASRSRTGELFF
>TRBJ2-7|-|TRBV18
CASSPASGGIYEQYF
>TRBJ2-3|-|TRBV19
CASRQGATDTQYF
>TRBJ1-5|-|TRBV2
CASSVQGRQPQHF
>TRBJ1-2|once|TRBV5-8
CASSLEGASGYTF
>TRBJ2-6|-|TRBV27
CASSPLSSGANVLTF
>TRBJ1-1|-|TRBV2
CASNYKNTEAFF
>TRBJ1-6|few|TRBV6-1
CASSAQGNSYNSPLHF
>TRBJ2-7|-|TRBV6-5
CASSRTSLVYEQYF
>TRBJ2-5|-|TRBV19
CAAGTVGETQYF
>TRBJ1-2|once|TRBV19
CASTSDRGGYTF
>TRBJ2-1|-|TRBV27
CASGTSGSYNEQFF
>TRBJ2-5|-|TRBV7-9
CASSPTGRGYQETQYF
>TRBJ1-6|-|TRBV5-5
CASSLGGTGRDSPLHF
>TRBJ1-1|-|TRBV5-6
CASSLAGLRGTEAFF
>TRBJ2-2|-|TRBV5-4
CASSLVGTSAKFTGELFF
>TRBJ1-1|-|TRBV19
CATRTPNTEAFF
>TRBJ2-7|-|TRBV28
CASSLFPPGATYEQYF
>TRBJ2-3|-|TRBV10-3
CAISEGVAGVDTQYF
>TRBJ1-1|-|TRBV30
CAWSVTNTEAFF
>TRBJ1-2|-|TRBV6-5
CASSYSGHLNYGYTF
>TRBJ2-7|-|TRBV27
CASSLAPSPTEGEQYF
>TRBJ2-7|few|TRBV4-1
CASSQERTSAYEQYF
>TRBJ1-3|-|TRBV5-1
CASSRQGTGNTIYF
>TRBJ1-1|-|TRBV11-3
CASSLTGVTEAFF
>TRBJ2-2|-|TRBV5-1
CASSSGTNTGELFF
>TRBJ1-2|-|TRBV28
CASKQKYRDSDGYTF
>TRBJ2-1|-|TRBV19
CASRRLADSRQFF